This T cell receptor (beta chain) was captured by sequencing in a study of CD8 T cells in ankylosing spondylitis. Findings of the study overall: Earlier literature documents some of the motif variants in reactive arthritis synovial fluid and blood. Reportedly, disease-linked clones are significantly enriched in ankylosing spondylitis patients' matched synovial fluid.

Molecular-barcoded quantitative 5'-RACE produced these TCR beta libraries. In TCRdb, the 5' RACE reads were re-called with MiXCR into one record per CDR3 protein. The repertoire includes some 120,000 distinct CDR3 sequences, roughly 13% of them detected once, and 3% sits in the top ten. Notes on this clonotype: Its antigen is currently unknown.

CDR3 length: 14 residues. Trimming at V came to 3 bases and at J to 4 bases, leaving 8 bases not matched to a gene. Germline lookup yields CDR1 GTSNPN and CDR2 SVGIG (reference sequence). The sequence came from a female donor with ankylosing spondylitis or in good health (not recorded which). The sample taken for sequencing was blood, either unsorted or a sorted T cell fraction (not recorded which). The chain couples TRBV30 to TRBJ1-2; 7 bases are shared with TRBD1. This chain's CDR3 is CAWREQGSAYGYTF. The CDR3 DNA reads TGTGCCTGGAGAGAACAGGGGTCTGCCTATGGCTACACCTTC.